This T cell receptor beta chain appears in the sequencing data of a study of human T cells and chemical hapten exposure. In the study overall: Sensitization involved placing 2% DPC onto a 2 cm by 2 cm region of upper inner arm skin.

The study used a library that attached unique molecular identifiers to individual cDNA molecules. TCRdb processed the RACE reads anew with MiXCR; each CDR3 protein has one entry. The repertoire holds 11,000 to 15,000 distinct CDR3 sequences, about 15% seen once, with more than 5.5% in the top ten. Time point described: patch test 1, 2 weeks after DPC sensitization. Treatment noted: therapeutic diphenylcyclopropenone sensitization with weekly scalp DPC. The CDR3 contains 14 residues. The V and J ends lost 2 bases and 9 bases, in that order; junction bases with no gene match: 9. The germline CDR1 and CDR2 sequences are SGHTA and FQGNSA.

The chain employs TRBV7-2 and TRBJ1-1; 7 nucleotides match TRBD1. The source is a woman aged 25 to 39 with alopecia areata. Some clones in this sample may be carry-over from other donors' samples. The material sequenced was whole blood, taken in connection with sensitization to the hapten diphenylcyclopropenone (DPC). The DNA for the CDR3 is TGTGCCAGCAGCTTACTAGGGACAGTCCCTCAAGCTTTCTTT. Amino acids: CASSLLGTVPQAFF.